Listed below are T cell receptor beta chains from one sample, sequenced in a study of OX40 agonist ivuxolimab in advanced cancers. Sequencing used immunoSEQ multiplex PCR; TCRdb keeps in-frame clones, though not all of them. The sample consists of under 85,000 clones, over 75% of them appearing once. The sequences come from CD4+ or CD8+ T cells sorted from blood, collected in a trial of the OX40 agonist ivuxolimab. Receptors were obtained from an adult with an advanced solid tumor such as melanoma, head and neck, liver or kidney cancer. CDR3s include the opening cysteine and the closing phenylalanine or tryptophan. D genes are given only for firm matches. Only part of the rows carry a size: once, few, many, or a class if the clone is expanded.

>TRBV9|.|TRBJ1-3|.
TGTGCCAGCAGCGTCGCCAACTCTGGAAACACCATATATTTT
CASSVANSGNTIYF
>TRBV2|TRBD1|TRBJ1-4|.
TGTGCCAGCAGCGCTACCAGAGGGACAGGGGGGGATGAAAAACTGTTTTTT
CASSATRGTGGDEKLFF
>TRBV6-6|TRBD1|TRBJ1-1|few
TGTGCCAGCAGTTACGGACAGGGGCGGAACACTGAAGCTTTCTTT
CASSYGQGRNTEAFF
>TRBV2|.|TRBJ1-2|.
TGTGCCAGCAGTGAAGACAGGGTCGTCTATGGCTACACCTTC
CASSEDRVVYGYTF
>TRBV2|TRBD1|TRBJ2-1|.
TGTGCCAGCGACCGGGACAGGGGTTGGAATGAGCAGTTCTTC
CASDRDRGWNEQFF
>TRBV9|TRBD2|TRBJ2-1|.
TGTGCCAGCAGCCCCCGGACTAGCGGGGGTGATGAGCAGTTCTTC
CASSPRTSGGDEQFF
>TRBV9|.|TRBJ1-1|.
TGTGCCAGCAGCGTAGCTAAGGAGGGTCTCGCTGAAGCTTTCTTT
CASSVAKEGLAEAFF
>TRBV10-3|TRBD2|TRBJ2-5|once
TGTGCCATCAGCGGGGGGGAGACCCAGTACTTC
CAISGGETQYF
>TRBV7-2|.|TRBJ1-2|.
TGTGCCAGCAGCGCACAAGACGGTTCTAACTATGGCTACACCTTC
CASSAQDGSNYGYTF
>TRBV5-6|TRBD1|TRBJ1-2|.
TGTGCCAGCAGCTTGTTGGACAGGGGATCAGGCTATGGCTACACCTTC
CASSLLDRGSGYGYTF
>TRBV2|.|TRBJ1-1|few
TGTGCCAGCAGTGAATGGGCGACTGAAGCTTTCTTT
CASSEWATEAFF
>TRBV6-1|TRBD1|TRBJ1-5|.
TGTGCCAGCAGTGGGGCAGGGGGAATGGGTCAGCCCCAGCATTTT
CASSGAGGMGQPQHF
>TRBV5-1|TRBD1|TRBJ2-7|few
TGCGCCAGCAGACGGACGCCGGACAGGGGGTACTACGAGCAGTACTTC
CASRRTPDRGYYEQYF
>TRBV29-1|.|TRBJ2-7|medium-sized
TGCAGCGTTGGGACAACCTACGAGCAGTACTTC
CSVGTTYEQYF
>TRBV19|.|TRBJ2-3|.
TGTGCCAGTAGTATCTCCAGGGCAGAAGATACGCAGTATTTT
CASSISRAEDTQYF
>TRBV4-3|TRBD1|TRBJ1-5|many
TGCGCCAGCAGCCACCTTCGGACAGGGCCATGGCCCCAGCATTTT
CASSHLRTGPWPQHF
>TRBV11-3|.|TRBJ2-5|.
TGTGCCAGCAGCTTGGGGGGGCTCCGCGAGACCCAGTACTTC
CASSLGGLRETQYF
>TRBV7-2|TRBD1|TRBJ1-2|.
TGTGCCAGCAGCCAAACAGGGGGGTATGGCTACACCTTC
CASSQTGGYGYTF
>TRBV5-1|TRBD1|TRBJ2-6|.
TGCGCCAGCAGCTTGGGGACAGGGGGAGGGGCCAACGTCCTGACTTTC
CASSLGTGGGANVLTF
>TRBV6-1|TRBD1|TRBJ1-2|.
TGTGCCAGCAGTGAAGCCTGGTCCGGGACAGGGAACTATGGCTACACCTTC
CASSEAWSGTGNYGYTF
>TRBV29-1|.|TRBJ2-7|.
TGCAGCGTTGAAGATGACGGCGGGTCCGGTACATACGAGCAGTACTTC
CSVEDDGGSGTYEQYF
>TRBV7-9|.|TRBJ2-2|.
TGTGCCAGCAGCCTTGGGACTGCGAACACCGGGGAGCTGTTTTTT
CASSLGTANTGELFF
>TRBV7-2|.|TRBJ2-5|.
TGTGCCAGCAGCGAGACCCAGTACCAAGAGACCCAGTACTTC
CASSETQYQETQYF
>TRBV18|.|TRBJ2-7|.
TGTGCCAGCTCACCGGGACAAACCTACGAGCAGTACTTC
CASSPGQTYEQYF
>TRBV7-2|.|TRBJ1-1|.
TGTGCCAGCAGCTCAAGCTTGGGTACTGAAGCTTTCTTT
CASSSSLGTEAFF
>TRBV5-8|.|TRBJ2-6|few
TGTGCCAGCAGCTCCGGACGGAACTCTGGGGCCAACGTCCTGACTTTC
CASSSGRNSGANVLTF
>TRBV10-3|.|TRBJ1-2|few
TGTGCCATCAGTGTTGAAGGCAGGGAGGTTGGCTACACCTTC
CAISVEGREVGYTF
>TRBV12-5|TRBD1|TRBJ1-2|.
TGTGCTAGTGGTTTACGGACAGGGGGAGGCTACACCTTC
CASGLRTGGGYTF
>TRBV7-2|.|TRBJ2-7|.
TGTGCCAGCAATTCAGGAGTCTACGACAAGCAGTACTTC
CASNSGVYDKQYF
>TRBV6-5|.|TRBJ1-2|.
TGTGCCAGCAGTCACGACGGACAGAGCTATGGCTACACCTTC
CASSHDGQSYGYTF
>TRBV7-8|.|TRBJ1-2|.
TGTGCCAGCACACCAAGCGCAGACCTTAACTATGGCTACACCTTC
CASTPSADLNYGYTF
>TRBV5-6|.|TRBJ1-2|.
TGTGCCAGCAGCTTGGTCGGCTCCAGCTATGGCTACACCTTC
CASSLVGSSYGYTF
>TRBV2|.|TRBJ2-5|once
TGTGCCAGCAGTGGACTTTATGTACAAGAGACCCAGTACTTC
CASSGLYVQETQYF
>TRBV9|TRBD1|TRBJ2-1|.
TGTGCCAGCAGCGTACTGGGGACAGGGGGAGGGGTATATGGTTACAATGAGCAGTTCTTC
CASSVLGTGGGVYGYNEQFF
>TRBV7-9|.|TRBJ1-6|.
TGTGCCAGCAGCTCCCGACAGGACATAACGCCCCTCCACTTT
CASSSRQDITPLHF
>TRBV4-1|.|TRBJ1-2|.
TGCGCCAGCAGCCGACCTTCCGTGGGCTACACCTTC
CASSRPSVGYTF
>TRBV18|.|TRBJ2-7|.
TGTGCCAGCTCACGTGATAGGGGGAACGAGCAGTACTTC
CASSRDRGNEQYF
>TRBV10-2|.|TRBJ2-7|few
TGCGCCAGCAGTGCCTCATTCCACGAGCAGTACTTC
CASSASFHEQYF
>TRBV4-2|TRBD2|TRBJ2-3|.
TGTGCCAGCAGCCAAGGCCCGGGGGACTACACAGATACGCAGTATTTT
CASSQGPGDYTDTQYF
>TRBV11-2|.|TRBJ1-5|.
TGTGCCAGCAGCTCGTCCGGGACCGTAAGTCAGCCCCAGCATTTT
CASSSSGTVSQPQHF
>TRBV7-2|.|TRBJ2-7|.
TGTGCCAGCAGCCCGACGCCGGGAATCTACGAGCAGTACTTC
CASSPTPGIYEQYF
>TRBV6-6|TRBD1|TRBJ1-2|.
TGTGCCAGCACCACACAGGGGGGTGGCTACACCTTC
CASTTQGGGYTF
>TRBV6-1|.|TRBJ2-3|.
TGTGCCAGCACCCCGGGACGCGGGGAGGATACGCAGTATTTT
CASTPGRGEDTQYF
>TRBV7-9|.|TRBJ2-3|.
TGTGCCAGCAGCCCCCAGGGGAACGGAGATACGCAGTATTTT
CASSPQGNGDTQYF
>TRBV5-4|TRBD1|TRBJ2-3|once
TGTGCCAGCAGCCCTGACAGGGGGCTCTCAGATACGCAGTATTTT
CASSPDRGLSDTQYF
>TRBV10-1|TRBD2|TRBJ2-5|.
TGCGCCAGCAGTGAGGAGCGGGGTCGAGAGACCCAGTACTTC
CASSEERGRETQYF